These 26 T cell receptor beta chains share one sample of origin, sequenced in a study of CD8+CD57+ T cells in acquired aplastic anemia. Template material for TCR beta VDJ and CDR3 profiling consisted of genomic DNA. TCRdb re-derived calls from the reads in MiXCR, one entry per CDR3 protein. The sample includes 250,000 to 300,000 distinct CDR3 sequences, approximately 57% seen only once; the top ten take approximately 8.2%. The source material was sorted CD4+, CD8+, or CD8+CD57+ T cells (not recorded which) from PBMCs. The source is a human donor with severe aplastic anemia or a healthy control (not recorded which).

The chain carries TRBV20-1 and TRBJ1-1; D is perhaps TRBD1 (6 bases). CDR3 length: 13 amino acids. V gave up 2 bases and J gave up 0 bases, with 7 bases separating them. Germline loops: CDR1 DFQATT, CDR2 SNEGSKA (reference sequence). CDR3 region: CSARTGMNTEAFF. The CDR3 region has the DNA TGCAGTGCTAGAACAGGGATGAACACTGAAGCTTTCTTT.

This rearrangement joins TRBV7-2 to TRBJ1-4; no firm D call. The germline CDR1 and CDR2 sequences are SGHTA and FQGNSA. V dropped 5 bases and J dropped 4 bases, with 17 bases sitting between them. CDR3 size: 16 residues. In DNA form, the CDR3 reads TGTGCCAGCAGCCTAAACAGAAAGGGAGGTAATGAAAAACTGTTTTTT. Translating gives CASSLNRKGGNEKLFF.

This chain links TRBV6-2 or TRBV6-3 with TRBJ2-5; D remains unclear. CDR1 and CDR2 from the germline V gene are MNHEY and SVGEGT. The V and J ends lost 10 bases and 7 bases respectively, with 13 bases between them. The CDR3 spans 11 residues. CDR3 region: CATSPGRTQYF. DNA of the CDR3: TGTGCCACCTCCCCCGGGCGGACCCAGTACTTC.

This clonotype was seen ten or more times. This sequence may be a read error, since a much larger clone differs from it by one base. The rearrangement uses TRBV24-1 and TRBJ1-2; 10 bases align to TRBD1. Germline-derived CDR1 and CDR2 are KGHDR and SFDVKD. The CDR3 totals 15 residues. In nucleotides, the CDR3 is TGTGCCACCAGTGATGGGGACAGGGGAGTGTATGGCTACGCCTTC. Residues: CATSDGDRGVYGYAF.

A single count supports this clonotype. The rearrangement uses TRBV9 and TRBJ2-5; TRBD2 matches 12 bases. The CDR3 has 16 residues. V dropped 2 bases and J dropped 1; count of bases not matched to a gene: 3. Germline CDR1 is SGDLS and CDR2 is YYNGEE. In DNA, the CDR3 is TGTGCCAGCAGCGTGGAACTAGCGGGGGGCCAAGAGACCCAGTACTTC. Encoded protein: CASSVELAGGQETQYF.

The chain carries TRBV24-1 and TRBJ2-3, with 7 bases lining up with TRBD2. The CDR3 has 15 amino acids. Losses at the gene ends were 5 bases for V and 3 bases for J; bases not matched to a gene: 7. The germline V gene encodes CDR1 KGHDR and CDR2 SFDVKD. CDR3 nucleotide sequence: TGTGCCACCAGTGGTACGGCTAGCGGAACAGATACGCAGTATTTT. Protein product: CATSGTASGTDTQYF.

The chain couples TRBV29-1 to TRBJ1-2, with D possibly matching TRBD1 (5 bases). Per germline, CDR1 SQVTM and CDR2 ANQGSEA. The CDR3 is made up of 15 amino acids. V gave up 1 base and J gave up 7 bases, with 19 bases separating them. CDR3 protein: CSVEATWGGQGGYTF. CDR3 bases: TGCAGCGTTGAAGCAACTTGGGGGGGTCAGGGTGGCTACACCTTC.

This clonotype was observed many times. This chain links TRBV20-1 with TRBJ2-3; 8 bases align to TRBD2. Trimming removed 6 bases from V and 6 bases from J; junction bases left unmatched: 8. The CDR3 sequence is 13 residues long. Germline lookup yields CDR1 DFQATT and CDR2 SNEGSKA (reference sequence). The CDR3 DNA reads as TGCAGTGCCACCGGGGGGGCGAGGGATACGCAGTATTTT. As protein: CSATGGARDTQYF.

This clonotype was seen at least ten times. The chain uses TRBV6-1 and TRBJ1-5; D ambiguous. Trimming took off 6 bases at V and 0 bases at J, with 6 bases between the two ends. The CDR3 covers 13 residues. The V gene's germline CDR1 is MNHNS and CDR2 SASEGT. CDR3 sequence (DNA): TGTGCCAGCAGCGTCCTTAGCAATCAGCCCCAGCATTTT. The encoded protein is CASSVLSNQPQHF.

This clonotype turned up a few times. The chain recombines TRBV7-9 with TRBJ1-2, with unresolved D. V lost 1 base, J lost 8 bases, and 11 bases lay in between. The V gene's germline CDR1 is SEHNR and CDR2 FQNEAQ (reference sequence). CDR3 size: 13 residues. The CDR3 sequence is CASSLESPQGYTF. CDR3 nucleotide sequence: TGTGCCAGCAGCTTAGAAAGCCCTCAAGGCTACACCTTC.

This clonotype occurred many times. The chain carries TRBV5-1 and TRBJ2-1; TRBD2 is a possible D gene (6 bases). There are 13 residues in the CDR3. V dropped 7 bases and J dropped 6 bases, with 14 bases sitting between them. Germline V CDR1 and CDR2: SGHRS, YFSETQ. This chain's CDR3 is CASHPQGGNEQFF. For the CDR3, the DNA is TGCGCCAGCCATCCCCAGGGAGGCAATGAGCAGTTCTTC.

V usage is TRBV7-9 and J usage is TRBJ1-1; no firm D call. CDR3 length: 14 residues. Trimming stripped 2 bases from V and 7 bases from J, with 14 bases between. CDR1 is SEHNR, CDR2 FQNEAQ, per germline (reference sequence). The CDR3 reads CASSLWNGPSEAFF. In nucleotides, the CDR3 is TGTGCCAGCAGCTTATGGAATGGGCCGAGTGAAGCTTTCTTT.

V and J are TRBV2 and TRBJ2-5, with 9 bases matching TRBD2. Trimming at V came to 7 bases and at J to 0 bases, leaving 6 bases not matched to a gene. CDR1 and CDR2 from the germline V gene are SNHLY and FYNNEI. This CDR3 comprises 15 residues. CDR3 sequence reads: CASITSGSYQETQYF. The CDR3 bases are TGTGCCAGCATAACTAGCGGGTCTTACCAAGAGACCCAGTACTTC.

This clonotype was observed at least ten times. The chain links TRBV12-3 or TRBV12-4 to TRBJ2-5; possibly TRBD2 for D (5 bases). The CDR3 extends over 13 amino acids. V was shortened by 1 base and J by 7 bases, with 10 bases between the two germline ends. CDR3 coding DNA: TGTGCCAGCAGTTTAGGACTAAAGGGGACCCAGTACTTC. This translates into CASSLGLKGTQYF.

The J gene is TRBJ2-6, the V gene TRBV7-2; D gene uncertain. The ends were cut back, 0 bases at V and 9 bases at J, with 6 bases in the middle. CDR1 is SGHTA, CDR2 FQGNSA, per germline. The CDR3 consists of 13 residues. Here the CDR3 reads CASSLAGGNVLTF. The CDR3 DNA follows: TGTGCCAGCAGCTTAGCAGGTGGCAACGTCCTGACTTTC.

This chain uses TRBV5-1 with TRBJ2-1, with D perhaps being TRBD1 or TRBD2 (5 bases each). The CDR3 covers 14 residues. Germline V gene data show CDR1 as SGHRS and CDR2 as YFSETQ. Trimming removed 2 bases from V and 6 bases from J, with 12 bases in between. This CDR3 is CASSFPGRTNEQFF. CDR3 in DNA: TGCGCCAGCAGCTTCCCGGGACGGACCAATGAGCAGTTCTTC.

V gene TRBV19 combines with J gene TRBJ1-5; unclear D gene. The V gene lost 3 bases and the J gene lost 3 bases, with 9 bases spanning the gap. This CDR3 comprises 14 residues. The germline V gene has CDR1 LNHDA and CDR2 SQIVND (reference sequence). The CDR3 DNA reads TGTGCCAGTAGTATTAGAGGGTACAATCAGCCCCAGCATTTT. Translation gives CASSIRGYNQPQHF.

The V call is TRBV20-1, the J call TRBJ1-1, with TRBD1 identical over 7 bases. Germline V lookup: CDR1 DFQATT, CDR2 SNEGSKA (reference sequence). V shed 5 bases and J 0 bases; nucleotides not matched to a gene: 6. The CDR3 runs to 14 residues. CDR3: CSAPQGLLNTEAFF. For the CDR3, the DNA is TGCAGTGCTCCACAGGGGTTACTGAACACTGAAGCTTTCTTT.

The chain has TRBV29-1 and TRBJ2-5; D may be TRBD2 (6 bases). Germline V gene lookup returns CDR1 SQVTM and CDR2 ANQGSEA. Trimming cost V 3 bases and J 1 base, with 12 bases left between them. This CDR3 has 14 amino acids. This chain's CDR3 is CSVEPGDAQETQYF. In DNA, the CDR3 is TGCAGCGTTGAGCCGGGGGATGCCCAAGAGACCCAGTACTTC.

This clonotype was seen a single time. The chain uses TRBV7-2 and TRBJ2-2; TRBD1 agrees at 9 bases. The trim removed 4 bases at V and 3 bases at J, leaving 6 bases unmatched. Germline V gene lookup returns CDR1 SGHTA and CDR2 FQGNSA. The CDR3 covers 16 residues. The CDR3 coding sequence is TGTGCCAGCAGCTGGAGACAGGGGGTATACACCGGGGAGCTGTTTTTT. It translates to CASSWRQGVYTGELFF.

Regarding this clonotype: This clone may be a read error of a much larger clone one base away. The gene calls are TRBV6-6 and TRBJ2-5; D is perhaps TRBD1 or TRBD2 (8 bases each). CDR1 and CDR2 from the germline V gene are MNHNY and SVGAGI (reference sequence). This CDR3 comprises 15 residues. V dropped 2 bases and J dropped 5 bases, with 15 bases sitting between them. The CDR3 loop is CASSYVRGDRETQYF. The CDR3, as DNA: TGTGCCAGCAGTTACGTGCGGGGGGACAGGGAGACCCAGTACTTC.

This clonotype was observed at least ten times. The V call is TRBV11-2, the J call TRBJ1-1; D remains unclear. V lost 0 bases to trimming and J lost 1 base, with 12 bases between them. This CDR3 comprises 16 residues. The V gene's germline CDR1 is SGHAT and CDR2 FQNNGV. The CDR3 region is CASSLEWTKRNTEAFF. The CDR3, as DNA: TGTGCCAGCAGCTTAGAGTGGACGAAACGGAACACTGAAGCTTTCTTT.

This clonotype was seen repeatedly, ten times or more. V usage is TRBV20-1 and J usage is TRBJ1-2; tentative D call: TRBD1 (5 bases). Per the germline V gene, CDR1 is DFQATT and CDR2 is SNEGSKA (reference sequence). Trimming cost V 4 bases and J 7 bases, with 13 bases left between them. The CDR3 totals 12 residues. Here the CDR3 reads CSATLGVSGYTF. CDR3 DNA: TGCAGTGCTACCCTAGGGGTTTCTGGCTACACCTTC.

Many counts were recorded for this clonotype. The chain uses TRBV20-1 and TRBJ2-3; 9 positions match TRBD1. The ends lost 5 bases at V and 4 bases at J; junction bases unmatched: 7. CDR1 and CDR2 (germline): DFQATT, SNEGSKA (reference sequence). This CDR3 is 14 amino acids long. CDR3 DNA sequence: TGCAGTGCTGTAACAGGGGGCCCGGCAGATACGCAGTATTTT. This gives the protein CSAVTGGPADTQYF.

The gene calls are TRBV7-2 and TRBJ1-2; the match to TRBD1 covers 9 bases. This CDR3 is built from 16 residues. Germline lookup yields CDR1 SGHTA and CDR2 FQGNSA. Trimming at V came to 1 base and at J to 6 bases, leaving 9 bases not matched to a gene. The CDR3 here is CASSLDWYRGRNGYTF. The DNA for the CDR3 is TGTGCCAGCAGCTTAGATTGGTACAGGGGGCGAAATGGCTACACCTTC.

This rearrangement joins TRBV2 to TRBJ1-1, with a tentative D call TRBD1 (5 bases). The V and J ends lost 11 bases and 6 bases respectively, with 16 bases between them. The CDR3 contains 12 residues. Germline CDR1 SNHLY, CDR2 FYNNEI. The CDR3 bases are TGTGCCGCTCTTGGCACAGGTCCTGAAGCTTTCTTT. Its protein is CAALGTGPEAFF.